A selection of T cell receptor beta chains follows, all from one sample in a study of OX40 agonist ivuxolimab in advanced cancers. Sequencing used immunoSEQ multiplex PCR; TCRdb keeps in-frame clones, though not all of them. There are about 79,000 clones in the sample; about nine tenths occur only once, and 4.1% lies in the top ten. Material: CD4+ or CD8+ T cells sorted from blood, obtained in a trial of the OX40 agonist ivuxolimab. The source of these receptors is an adult with an advanced solid tumor such as melanoma, head and neck, liver or kidney cancer. The CDR3 runs from the conserved cysteine through the conserved F or W. The D gene is left open where the match is weak. Size values are once, few and many counts, or a class for expanded clones, and some rows have none.

j_gene,d_gene,v_gene,abundance,CDR3nt,CDR3aa
TRBJ2-1,NA,TRBV4-1,NA,TGCGCCAGCAGCCAAGCGGGAGCGATCAATGAGCAGTTCTTC,CASSQAGAINEQFF
TRBJ1-2,TRBD1,TRBV5-8,NA,TGTGCCAGCAGCCTAGGGACAGGGATGGGTGGCTACACCTTC,CASSLGTGMGGYTF
TRBJ2-1,TRBD2,TRBV6-6,NA,TGTGCCAGCAGTCGGACTAGCGGATACAATGAGCAGTTCTTC,CASSRTSGYNEQFF
TRBJ2-3,TRBD2,TRBV6-5,NA,TGTGCCAGCAGTTACGATAGCGGGTACAGCACAGATACGCAGTATTTT,CASSYDSGYSTDTQYF
TRBJ2-5,TRBD1,TRBV5-1,NA,TGCGCCAGCAGCTTGGCCGGGGACAGGGGGGCGGAGACCCAGTACTTC,CASSLAGDRGAETQYF
TRBJ1-6,NA,TRBV30,NA,TGTGCCTGGAACGGCCAGAGCGGCTCACCCCTCCACTTT,CAWNGQSGSPLHF
TRBJ1-2,TRBD1,TRBV5-1,NA,TGCGCCAGCAGCACCACAGGGGGATCGAACTATGGCTACACCTTC,CASSTTGGSNYGYTF
TRBJ2-3,TRBD2,TRBV7-9,few,TGTGCCAGCAGCTTAGGGAATAGCGGGGCCACAGATACGCAGTATTTT,CASSLGNSGATDTQYF
TRBJ2-7,NA,TRBV6-6,few,TGTGCCAGCAGTACCACAGGGATCGGTGAGCAGTACTTC,CASSTTGIGEQYF
TRBJ2-3,NA,TRBV28,NA,TGTGCCAGCAGTCCACCGACAGTTCATACGCAGTATTTT,CASSPPTVHTQYF
TRBJ1-4,NA,TRBV7-8,NA,TGTGCCAGCAGCTTAGCGTGGTCAGGGAGGTGGGAGGCTAATGAAAAACTGTTTTTT,CASSLAWSGRWEANEKLFF
TRBJ2-6,NA,TRBV7-2,NA,TGTGCCAGCAGCTTAGCCGCTGGGGCCAACGTCCTGACTTTC,CASSLAAGANVLTF
TRBJ1-2,TRBD1,TRBV4-1,once,TGCGCCAGCAGCAACCAGGGGGCCTTAGCTAACTATGGCTACACCTTC,CASSNQGALANYGYTF
TRBJ2-7,TRBD1,TRBV28,NA,TGTGCCAGCAGTCCCCGACAGGGATCCGGCCCTTACGAGCAGTACTTC,CASSPRQGSGPYEQYF
TRBJ1-2,NA,TRBV28,NA,TGTGCCAGCAGTTTACCCCTCAATGGCTACACCTTC,CASSLPLNGYTF
TRBJ2-2,NA,TRBV19,NA,TGTGCCAGTAGTAACAACCGGGACACCGGGGAGCTGTTTTTT,CASSNNRDTGELFF
TRBJ2-5,TRBD2,TRBV5-1,NA,TGCGCCAGCAGCTACGCCGGGACTAGCGGGAGAGAGACCCAGTACTTC,CASSYAGTSGRETQYF
TRBJ2-7,TRBD1,TRBV11-2,once,TGTGCCAGCTGCGCTGGGACAGGGTTCTTCCTGGGCGAGCAGTACTTC,CASCAGTGFFLGEQYF
TRBJ2-3,NA,TRBV18,once,TGTGCCAGCTCACCAATGGGGATTCGCACAGATACGCAGTATTTT,CASSPMGIRTDTQYF
TRBJ1-6,NA,TRBV27,NA,TGTGCCAGCAGTTTAAAGGTGGGTGGGGTTACTTCACCCCTCCACTTT,CASSLKVGGVTSPLHF
TRBJ2-3,TRBD2,TRBV29-1,NA,TGCAGCGTTAGGCGGGCGGGAGGGGGTCAGGATACGCAGTATTTT,CSVRRAGGGQDTQYF
TRBJ2-5,TRBD2,TRBV5-1,NA,TGCGCCAGCAGCTTGGGTGCTAGCGGAAAACAAGAGACCCAGTACTTC,CASSLGASGKQETQYF
TRBJ2-7,TRBD1,TRBV7-2,once,TGTGCCAGCAGCTTAGCAGGGACAGGCTCCTACGAGCAGTACTTC,CASSLAGTGSYEQYF
TRBJ2-7,NA,TRBV6-1,NA,TGTGCCAGCATCGGCTTCGGGTCCTACGAGCAGTACTTC,CASIGFGSYEQYF
TRBJ1-6,NA,TRBV28,NA,TGTGCCAGCAGTGAAACACAGTGGTATTCACCCCTCCACTTT,CASSETQWYSPLHF
TRBJ2-7,TRBD1,TRBV28,NA,TGTGCCAGCAACTCCATAGGGACAGGGGGCTACGAGCAGTACTTC,CASNSIGTGGYEQYF
TRBJ1-5,NA,TRBV5-1,NA,TGCGCCAGCAGCTTGGAGCCGACAGGCCTCAATCAGCCCCAGCATTTT,CASSLEPTGLNQPQHF
TRBJ2-7,NA,TRBV15,NA,TGTGCCACCAGCAGAGATCCAGGGCCCTACGAGCAGTACTTC,CATSRDPGPYEQYF
TRBJ2-7,TRBD1,TRBV7-9,NA,TGTGCCAGCAGCTACTTAGCAGGGGGCGAGCAGTACTTC,CASSYLAGGEQYF
TRBJ2-5,TRBD1,TRBV11-2,NA,TGTGCCAGCAGCTTAGTCATCGACAGGGGACAAGAGACCCAGTACTTC,CASSLVIDRGQETQYF
TRBJ2-5,NA,TRBV27,NA,TGTGCCAGCAGTTTGGTGGGGGCGGAGAGGAAGACCCAGTACTTC,CASSLVGAERKTQYF
TRBJ2-7,TRBD2,TRBV2,NA,TGTGCCAGCAGTGAGACTAGCTGGTACGAGCAGTACTTC,CASSETSWYEQYF
TRBJ2-5,TRBD1,TRBV5-1,NA,TGCGCCAGCAGCTCTGGATCGACAGGGAACCAAGAGACCCAGTACTTC,CASSSGSTGNQETQYF
TRBJ1-6,NA,TRBV19,NA,TGTGCCAGTAGCCTGGACCGACCAAATAATTCACCCCTCCACTTT,CASSLDRPNNSPLHF
TRBJ2-6,NA,TRBV27,NA,TGTGCCAGCAGTTTAAGTTGGGCTGGGGCCAACGTCCTGACTTTC,CASSLSWAGANVLTF
TRBJ1-2,NA,TRBV9,NA,TGTGCCAGCAGCGTAGGGGCAGGGAACCCGTATGGCTACACCTTC,CASSVGAGNPYGYTF
TRBJ2-5,NA,TRBV5-1,NA,TGCGCCAGCAGCATCGGCGGGAACCAAGAGACCCAGTACTTC,CASSIGGNQETQYF
TRBJ1-2,NA,TRBV19,NA,TGTGCCAGTAGTGGTTTGGCAAACTATGGCTACACCTTC,CASSGLANYGYTF
TRBJ2-2,NA,TRBV2,NA,TGTGCCAGCAGTGAACTGGTGGGCGGTATAACCGGGGAGCTGTTTTTT,CASSELVGGITGELFF
TRBJ2-4,NA,TRBV19,NA,TGTGCCAGTAGTATAGATGGGATAGGAGAAAACATTCAGTACTTC,CASSIDGIGENIQYF
TRBJ2-3,NA,TRBV4-1,NA,TGCGCCAGCAGCCAAGTCTTGACGGTAGATACGCAGTATTTT,CASSQVLTVDTQYF
TRBJ2-7,NA,TRBV10-2,NA,TGCGCCAGCAGTGACCCCCATGCCGACGGCTCCGACGAGCAGTACTTC,CASSDPHADGSDEQYF
TRBJ1-1,TRBD1,TRBV4-2,NA,TGTGCCAGCAGCCAAGATAGGGGGCCGGCCACTGAAGCTTTCTTT,CASSQDRGPATEAFF
TRBJ2-5,TRBD1,TRBV7-6,few,TGTGCCAGCAGCCCCACGGCTGGCCCGCTCCAGGGGGTGGTAGAGACCCAGTACTTC,CASSPTAGPLQGVVETQYF
TRBJ2-2,NA,TRBV5-1,NA,TGCGCCAGCAGCCCGAGCTCGAACACCGGGGAGCTGTTTTTT,CASSPSSNTGELFF
TRBJ1-2,NA,TRBV5-1,NA,TGCGCCAGCAGCTCGGAACCAGGGAACGGCTACACCTTC,CASSSEPGNGYTF
TRBJ2-5,NA,TRBV11-3,NA,TGTGCCAGCAGCTTAGCAAAGGGGGAGACCCAGTACTTC,CASSLAKGETQYF
TRBJ1-1,NA,TRBV29-1,NA,TGCAGCGTTGAAGTGTCATCAGTGAACACTGAAGCTTTCTTT,CSVEVSSVNTEAFF
TRBJ1-1,TRBD1,TRBV11-3,NA,TGTGCCAGTAGCTTAAGCAGGGGGTCCACTGAAGCTTTCTTT,CASSLSRGSTEAFF